Included here is one T cell receptor (beta chain) sequence, with context. Its specificity is unknown. This sample is part of a study of blood T cells in healthy people across ages. Study-wide results and limits: There was a strong correlation between TCR beta diversity and naive T cell percentage.

Alongside a J-beta primer mix, a sample-barcoded 5' primer served in a second PCR lasting roughly 6 to 11 cycles. TCRdb re-derived calls from the 5' RACE reads in MiXCR, one entry per CDR3 protein. The top ten clones hold more than 20% of a sample with some 1.8 million distinct CDR3 sequences, around 42% of them seen once. Trimming stripped 6 bases from V and 4 bases from J, with 12 bases between. The CDR3 has 13 amino acids. In germline, CDR1 is ENHRY, CDR2 SYGVKD. The sequence was collected from a human donor in good health. Sequenced input: blood. The chain has TRBV10-3 and TRBJ1-1, with TRBD1 as a possible D gene (5 bases). Here the CDR3 reads CAISAGGGTEAFF. CDR3 nucleotides: TGTGCCATCAGCGCGGGGGGTGGCACTGAAGCTTTCTTT.